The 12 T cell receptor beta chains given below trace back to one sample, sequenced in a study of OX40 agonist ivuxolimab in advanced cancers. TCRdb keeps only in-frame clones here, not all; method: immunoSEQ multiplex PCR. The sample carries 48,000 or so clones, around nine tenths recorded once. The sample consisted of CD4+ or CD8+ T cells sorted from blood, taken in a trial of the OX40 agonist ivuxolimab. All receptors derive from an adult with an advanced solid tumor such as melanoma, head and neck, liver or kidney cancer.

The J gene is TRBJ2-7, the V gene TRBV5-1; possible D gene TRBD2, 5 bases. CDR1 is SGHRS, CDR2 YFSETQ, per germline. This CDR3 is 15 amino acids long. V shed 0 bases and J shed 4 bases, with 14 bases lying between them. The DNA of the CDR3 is TGCGCCAGCAGCTTGGCCCCACTAGAGCGGTACGAGCAGTACTTC. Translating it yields CASSLAPLERYEQYF.

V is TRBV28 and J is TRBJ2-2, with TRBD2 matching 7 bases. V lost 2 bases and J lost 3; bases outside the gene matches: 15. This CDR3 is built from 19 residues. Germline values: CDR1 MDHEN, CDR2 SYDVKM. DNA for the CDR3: TGTGCCAGCAGTTTAGCCTCGCTCGCGGGAGTGGGGGACACCGGGGAGCTGTTTTTT. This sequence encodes CASSLASLAGVGDTGELFF.

CDR3 residues: CASSLDVGQETQYF. CDR3 sequence (DNA): TGCGCCAGCAGCTTGGATGTGGGGCAAGAGACCCAGTACTTC. The chain employs TRBV5-1 and TRBJ2-5; D ambiguous. The germline CDR1 and CDR2 sequences are SGHRS and YFSETQ. Deletions cut 0 bases from V and 2 bases from J, with 8 bases between. This CDR3 spans 14 amino acids.

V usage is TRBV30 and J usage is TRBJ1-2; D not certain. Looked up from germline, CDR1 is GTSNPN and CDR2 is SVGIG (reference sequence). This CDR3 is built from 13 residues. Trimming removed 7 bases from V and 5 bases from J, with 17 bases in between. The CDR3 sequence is CASFRVIGYGYTF. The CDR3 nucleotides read TGTGCCTCCTTTCGGGTCATAGGGTATGGCTACACCTTC.

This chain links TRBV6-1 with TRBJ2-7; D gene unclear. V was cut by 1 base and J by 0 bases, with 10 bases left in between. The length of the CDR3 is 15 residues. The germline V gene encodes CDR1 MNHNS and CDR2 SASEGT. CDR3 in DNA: TGTGCCAGCAGTGAAGGGACCTTGAGCTCCTACGAGCAGTACTTC. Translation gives CASSEGTLSSYEQYF.

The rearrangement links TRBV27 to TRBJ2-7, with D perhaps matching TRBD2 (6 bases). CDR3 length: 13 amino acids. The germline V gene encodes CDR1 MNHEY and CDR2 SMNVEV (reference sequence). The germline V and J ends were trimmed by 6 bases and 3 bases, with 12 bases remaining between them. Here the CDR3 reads CASRRDLNYEQYF. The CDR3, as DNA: TGTGCCAGCAGGCGGGACTTAAACTACGAGCAGTACTTC.

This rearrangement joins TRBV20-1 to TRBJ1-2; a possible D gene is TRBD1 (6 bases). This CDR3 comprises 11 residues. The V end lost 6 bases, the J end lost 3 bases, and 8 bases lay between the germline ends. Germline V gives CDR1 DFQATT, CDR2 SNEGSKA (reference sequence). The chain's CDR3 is CSARTDYGYTF. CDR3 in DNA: TGCAGTGCGCGGACAGACTATGGCTACACCTTC.

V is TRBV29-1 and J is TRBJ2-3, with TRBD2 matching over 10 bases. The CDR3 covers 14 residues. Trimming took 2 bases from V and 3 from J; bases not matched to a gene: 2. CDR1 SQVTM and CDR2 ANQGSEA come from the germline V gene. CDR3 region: CSVERTSGTDTQYF. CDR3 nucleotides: TGCAGCGTTGAAAGGACTAGCGGAACAGATACGCAGTATTTT.

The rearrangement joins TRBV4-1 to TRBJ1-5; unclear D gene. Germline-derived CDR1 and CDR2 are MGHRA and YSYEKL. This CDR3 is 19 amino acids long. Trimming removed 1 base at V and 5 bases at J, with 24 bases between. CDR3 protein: CASSQAGLERVGYYQPQHF. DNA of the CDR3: TGCGCCAGCAGCCAAGCCGGGTTGGAGAGGGTGGGTTATTATCAGCCCCAGCATTTT.

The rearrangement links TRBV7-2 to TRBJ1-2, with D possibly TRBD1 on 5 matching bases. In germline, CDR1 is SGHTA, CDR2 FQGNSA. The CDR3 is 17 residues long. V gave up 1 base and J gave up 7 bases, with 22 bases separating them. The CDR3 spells CASSLVGETGPGSGYTF. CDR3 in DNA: TGTGCCAGCAGCTTAGTAGGGGAGACGGGCCCGGGGTCTGGCTACACCTTC.

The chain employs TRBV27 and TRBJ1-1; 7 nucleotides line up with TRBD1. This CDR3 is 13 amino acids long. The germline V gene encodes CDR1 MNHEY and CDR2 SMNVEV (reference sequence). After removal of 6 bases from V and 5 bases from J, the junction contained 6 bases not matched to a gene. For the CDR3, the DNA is TGTGCCAGCAGACCGAGACAGGGAACTGAAGCTTTCTTT. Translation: CASRPRQGTEAFF.

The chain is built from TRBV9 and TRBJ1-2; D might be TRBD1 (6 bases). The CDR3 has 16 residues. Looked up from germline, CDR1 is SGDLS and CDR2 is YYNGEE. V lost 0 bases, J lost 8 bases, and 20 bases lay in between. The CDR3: CASSVVPEQGAEGYTF. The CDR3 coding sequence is TGTGCCAGCAGCGTAGTCCCGGAACAGGGTGCCGAGGGCTACACCTTC.